These 16 T cell receptor beta chains were sequenced from one sample in a study of regulatory T cells in long-lasting Graves disease. The time point here: newly diagnosed GD, antithyroid drugs for less than 3 months. Extracted RNA from PBMCs served as the source of the TCR library. Libraries of TCR beta came from iRepertoire HTBI primers plus Arm-PCR of CDR3 regions. Via MiXCR, TCRdb re-called the multiplex PCR reads, giving one row per CDR3 protein. Seen here are 250,000 to 400,000 distinct CDR3 sequences, more than 15% observed once, and the top ten hold more than 35%. Specimen: peripheral blood mononuclear cells (PBMCs), collected at new diagnosis, from a patient treated with antithyroid drugs. These receptors all stem from a female donor with Graves disease.

This clonotype was detected many times. The chain links TRBV6-1 to TRBJ2-3; D unresolved. The V end lost 4 bases, the J end lost 6 bases, and 20 bases lay between the germline ends. CDR1 MNHNS and CDR2 SASEGT come from the germline V gene. The CDR3 is made up of 16 amino acids. The CDR3 DNA is TGTGCCAGCAGTGTGGACCCAGCGAGCCTACCCGATACGCAGTATTTT. Translating it yields CASSVDPASLPDTQYF.

CDR3 in DNA: TGTGCCACCAGCACGTGGGTCGTTGCAGGGCAGATCGAGACCCAGTACTTC. Its translation: CATSTWVVAGQIETQYF. This sequence joins TRBV15 and TRBJ2-5; possibly TRBD1 for D (5 bases). Trimming pared 4 bases from V and 5 bases from J, leaving 23 bases between. CDR3 length: 17 residues. Germline V CDR1 and CDR2: LNHNV, YYDKDF (reference sequence). The whole variable domain, filled in from reference TRBV15 and TRBJ2-5, reads DAMVIQNPRYQVTQFGKPVTLSCSQTLNHNVMYWYQQKSSQAPKLLFHYYDKDFNNEADTPDNFQSRRPNTSFCFLDIRSPGLGDTAMYLCATSTWVVAGQIETQYFGPGTRLLVL.

The rearrangement joins TRBV27 to TRBJ1-1; possible D gene TRBD1, 5 bases. V gave up 5 bases and J gave up 1 base, with 17 bases separating them. The CDR3 has 16 amino acids. Per the germline V gene, CDR1 is MNHEY and CDR2 is SMNVEV (reference sequence). CDR3 nucleotides: TGTGCCAGCAGTCTAAGGGAGGGACGAAAGAACACTGAAGCTTTCTTT. Translation gives CASSLREGRKNTEAFF.

There are many counts of this clonotype. V and J are TRBV2 and TRBJ2-3; 7 positions match TRBD1. The CDR3 is 15 residues long. The V gene's germline CDR1 is SNHLY and CDR2 FYNNEI. V shed 6 bases and J 2 bases; nucleotides not matched to a gene: 8. Here the CDR3 DNA reads TGTGCCAGCAGCGAGGGGACAGTAGTCACAGATACGCAGTATTTT. This gives the protein CASSEGTVVTDTQYF. The full variable domain, with the rest looked up from reference TRBV2 and TRBJ2-3, is EPEVTQTPSHQVTQMGQEVILRCVPISNHLYFYWYRQILGQKVEFLVSFYNNEISEKSEIFDDQFSVERPDGSNFTLKIRSTKLEDSAMYFCASSEGTVVTDTQYFGPGTRLTVL.

This clonotype was detected many times. The chain has TRBV6-1 and TRBJ2-1, with TRBD2 matching over 11 bases. Germline V gives CDR1 MNHNS, CDR2 SASEGT. The CDR3 contains 16 residues. V lost 6 bases, J lost 5 bases, and 9 bases stayed unmatched. The CDR3 here is CASRLPGLAVNNEQFF. The CDR3 DNA sequence: TGTGCCAGCAGACTACCGGGACTAGCGGTAAACAATGAGCAGTTCTTC.

With respect to this clonotype: This may stem from a read error, because a much larger clone lies one nucleotide away. V and J are TRBV29-1 and TRBJ2-1; TRBD2 agrees at 13 bases. The V gene's germline CDR1 is SQVTM and CDR2 ANQGSEA. The CDR3 extends over 16 amino acids. This chain's CDR3 is CNVENQLAGGPHEQFF. The CDR3 DNA is TGCAACGTTGAAAATCAACTAGCGGGAGGGCCTCATGAGCAGTTCTTC.

In regard to this clonotype: This may arise from a read error, as a much more abundant clone is one base away. This chain connects TRBV6-5 to TRBJ1-4; D unresolved. From germline, CDR1 is MNHEY and CDR2 SVGAGI. The CDR3 is made up of 17 amino acids. CDR3 residues: CASSYSRAMANNEKLSF. Written as DNA, the CDR3 is TGTGCCAGCAGTTACTCGAGAGCTATGGCCAACAATGAAAAACTGTCTTTT.

This clonotype was observed many times. The CDR3 sequence is CASSPGTGSWGDTQYF. In DNA, the CDR3 is TGTGCCAGCAGTCCCGGGACAGGGTCTTGGGGAGATACGCAGTATTTT. The J gene is TRBJ2-3, the V gene TRBV6-1; 9 positions agree with TRBD1. After removal of 5 bases from V and 5 bases from J, the junction contained 11 bases not matched to a gene. Germline V gene lookup returns CDR1 MNHNS and CDR2 SASEGT. The CDR3 runs 16 residues.

This clonotype was detected only a few times. This rearrangement joins TRBV20-1 to TRBJ2-7, with D unresolved. The V and J ends lost 6 bases and 2 bases respectively, with 14 bases between them. The CDR3 extends over 13 amino acids. From germline, CDR1 is DFQATT and CDR2 SNEGSKA (reference sequence). The CDR3 DNA reads TGCAGTGCGAAAGAGATAAGCCCCTACGAGCAGTACTTC. Residues: CSAKEISPYEQYF.

V usage is TRBV4-2 and J usage is TRBJ2-1, with D perhaps matching TRBD2 (5 bases). The CDR3 sequence is 17 residues long. CDR1 LGHNA and CDR2 YNFKEQ come from the germline V gene. With 0 bases removed from V and 0 bases from J, the gap between germline ends came to 12 bases. The CDR3 DNA follows: TGTGCCAGCAGCCAAGACCCTAGCCAGGTCTCCTACAATGAGCAGTTCTTC. Protein sequence: CASSQDPSQVSYNEQFF.

This clonotype was counted at least ten times. This sequence joins TRBV6-5 and TRBJ2-2; 11 nucleotides agree with TRBD1. Germline V gene sequence: CDR1 MNHEY, CDR2 SVGAGI. V shed 3 bases and J 5 bases; nucleotides not matched to a gene: 8. The CDR3 is 17 amino acids. CDR3 region: CASSYAPGQGVTGELFF. CDR3 bases: TGTGCCAGCAGTTATGCCCCGGGACAGGGGGTTACCGGGGAGCTGTTTTTT.

This chain connects TRBV6-2 or TRBV6-3 to TRBJ2-2, with D perhaps matching TRBD2 (6 bases). CDR1 is MNHEY, CDR2 SVGEGT, per germline. CDR3 length: 15 amino acids. Trimming took off 9 bases at V and 4 bases at J, with 18 bases between the two ends. The chain's CDR3 is CARRQRPGGTGELFF. Written as DNA, the CDR3 is TGTGCCAGACGACAAAGACCCGGGGGCACCGGGGAGCTGTTTTTT.

This clonotype was detected ten times or more. The chain uses TRBV6-1 and TRBJ2-3; no clear D. V dropped 7 bases and J dropped 2 bases, with 10 bases sitting between them. Germline V gene data show CDR1 as MNHNS and CDR2 as SASEGT. There are 13 residues in the CDR3. This CDR3 is CASKVRFTDTQYF. CDR3 nucleotides: TGTGCCAGCAAGGTGCGGTTCACAGATACGCAGTATTTT.

Worth noting for this clonotype: With a much larger clone just one base away, this may be a read error. V is TRBV6-2 or TRBV6-3 and J is TRBJ2-1, with a weak D call TRBD2 (5 bases). Germline CDR1 reads MNHEY; CDR2 reads SVGEGT. CDR3 length: 18 amino acids. The CDR3: CAGSRISPEGGSYNEQFF. In nucleotides, the CDR3 is TGTGCCGGCAGTCGGATTTCCCCAGAGGGTGGCTCCTACAATGAGCAGTTCTTC.

This clonotype was recorded a few times. The chain carries TRBV20-1 and TRBJ2-7, with D perhaps TRBD1 (5 bases). Germline CDR1 DFQATT, CDR2 SNEGSKA (reference sequence). Trimming took off 3 bases at V and 1 base at J, with 10 bases between the two ends. There are 13 residues in the CDR3. The CDR3 reads CSARAQGSYEQYF. The CDR3 bases are TGCAGTGCTAGGGCCCAGGGTTCCTACGAGCAGTACTTC.

In regard to this clonotype: A far larger clone is off by one base, so a read error is likely. The CDR3 does not close with the conserved phenylalanine or tryptophan, likely indicating a read error. The J gene is TRBJ2-1, the V gene TRBV9; 14 bases agree with TRBD2. The length of the CDR3 is 14 residues. V gave up 4 bases and J gave up 12 bases; unmatched junction bases: 6. Germline CDR1 reads SGDLS; CDR2 reads YYNGEE. CDR3 DNA sequence: TGTGCCAGCAGCCCGGGACTAGCGGGAGTGGGGCAGTTCGTC. Amino acid sequence: CASSPGLAGVGQFV.